The TCR beta chain described here comes from a study of cytomegalovirus exposure and HLA in healthy donors. PCR amplification relied on 60 Vbeta primers (plus 13 Jbeta primers). The data were produced by immunoSEQ multiplex PCR, yet TCRdb's version contains in-frame clones alone and is incomplete. Of fewer than 200,000 clones in the sample, 75% to 90% are singletons; the top ten hold over 2%. This clone was counted only a few times. The antigen is undetermined. Study findings and constraints: HLA alleles were associated with some 16,000 TCR beta sequences in a later analysis at 0.05 false discovery rate. What TCR beta sequences reportedly achieved was accurate prediction of HLA-A and HLA-B alleles in most subjects.

V gave up 8 bases and J gave up 5 bases; unmatched junction bases: 11. Germline lookup yields CDR1 SNHLY and CDR2 FYNNEI. This CDR3 has 15 residues. This clonotype originated in a male donor in good health and CMV-seronegative. The chain uses TRBV2 and TRBJ2-5, with 10 bases lining up with TRBD1. Sequencing used PBMCs. Here the CDR3 reads CASEVDRGRGETQYF. CDR3 sequence (DNA): TGTGCCAGCGAGGTAGACAGGGGGCGAGGGGAGACCCAGTACTTC.